This TCR beta chain was sequenced for a study of CD8 T cells in Susac syndrome. Trimming took off 6 bases at V and 5 bases at J, with 14 bases between the two ends. This CDR3 has 14 residues. Per the germline V gene, CDR1 is MGHDK and CDR2 is SYGVNS. Reverse transcription used about 0.45 to 1 ug RNA and random hexamers. One entry per CDR3 protein, called by TCRdb with MiXCR from the immunoSEQ multiplex PCR reads. This sample has around 230,000 distinct CDR3 sequences, with 95% found just once. The multiple sclerosis control group comprised treatment-naive patients with stable or active relapsing-remitting disease.

Material for sequencing was CD4+ T cells from PBMCs. This TCR was recovered from a human donor with multiple sclerosis. The V gene is TRBV25-1, the J gene TRBJ2-1; TRBD1 is a possible D gene (6 bases). DNA for the CDR3: TGTGCCAGCAGCACACAGGGTTGGCACAATGAGCAGTTCTTC. It translates to CASSTQGWHNEQFF.